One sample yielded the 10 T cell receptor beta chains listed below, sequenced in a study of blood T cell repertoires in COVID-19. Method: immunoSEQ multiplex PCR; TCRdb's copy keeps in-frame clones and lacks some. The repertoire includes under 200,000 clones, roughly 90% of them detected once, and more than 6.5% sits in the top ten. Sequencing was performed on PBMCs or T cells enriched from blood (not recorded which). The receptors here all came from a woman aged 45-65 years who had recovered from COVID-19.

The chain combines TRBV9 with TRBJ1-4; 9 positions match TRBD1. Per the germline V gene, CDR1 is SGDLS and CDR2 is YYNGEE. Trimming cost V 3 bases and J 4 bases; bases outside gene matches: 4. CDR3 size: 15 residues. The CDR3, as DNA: TGTGCCAGCAGCGAGGGACAGGGTGGTAATGAAAAACTGTTTTTT. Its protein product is CASSEGQGGNEKLFF.

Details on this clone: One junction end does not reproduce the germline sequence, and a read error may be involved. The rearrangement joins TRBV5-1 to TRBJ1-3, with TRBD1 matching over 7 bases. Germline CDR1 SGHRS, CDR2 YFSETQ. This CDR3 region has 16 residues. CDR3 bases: TGCGCCAGCAGCCCCTACATTGACAGGGCTGGGAACACCATATATTTT. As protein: CASSPYIDRAGNTIYF.

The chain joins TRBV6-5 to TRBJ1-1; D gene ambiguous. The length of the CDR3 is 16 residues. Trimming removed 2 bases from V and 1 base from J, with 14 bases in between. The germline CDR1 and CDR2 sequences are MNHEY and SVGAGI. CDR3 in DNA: TGTGCCAGCAGTTACGTCACCGGTCTGCAGAACACTGAAGCTTTCTTT. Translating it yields CASSYVTGLQNTEAFF.

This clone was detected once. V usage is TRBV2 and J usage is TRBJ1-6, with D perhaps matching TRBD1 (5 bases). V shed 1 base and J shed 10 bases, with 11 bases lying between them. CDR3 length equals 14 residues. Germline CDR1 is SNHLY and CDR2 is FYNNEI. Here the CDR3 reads CASSEVRVNSPLHF. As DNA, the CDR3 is TGTGCCAGCAGTGAAGTCAGGGTAAACTCACCCCTCCACTTT.

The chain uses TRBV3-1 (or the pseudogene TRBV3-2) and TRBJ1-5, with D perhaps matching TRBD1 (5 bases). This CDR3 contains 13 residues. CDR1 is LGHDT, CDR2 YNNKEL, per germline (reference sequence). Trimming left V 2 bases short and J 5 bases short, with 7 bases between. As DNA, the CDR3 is TGTGCCAGCAGCCAACAGGGCTATCAGCCCCAGCATTTT. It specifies CASSQQGYQPQHF.

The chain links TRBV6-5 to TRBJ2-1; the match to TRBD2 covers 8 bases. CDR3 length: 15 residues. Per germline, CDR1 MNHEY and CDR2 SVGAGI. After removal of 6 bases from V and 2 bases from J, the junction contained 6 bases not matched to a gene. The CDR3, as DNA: TGTGCCAGCAGCACTAGCGGTAATACCTACAATGAGCAGTTCTTC. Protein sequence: CASSTSGNTYNEQFF.

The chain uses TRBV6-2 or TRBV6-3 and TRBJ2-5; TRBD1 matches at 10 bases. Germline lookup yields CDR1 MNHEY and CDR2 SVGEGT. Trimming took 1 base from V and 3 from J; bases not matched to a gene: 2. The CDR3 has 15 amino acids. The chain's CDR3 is CASSYWDRGKETQYF. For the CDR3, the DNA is TGTGCCAGCAGTTACTGGGACAGGGGAAAAGAGACCCAGTACTTC.

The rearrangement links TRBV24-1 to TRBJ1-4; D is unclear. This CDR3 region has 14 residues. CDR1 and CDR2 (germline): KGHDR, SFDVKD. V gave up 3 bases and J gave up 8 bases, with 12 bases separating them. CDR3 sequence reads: CATSDGGLGEKLFF. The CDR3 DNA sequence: TGTGCCACCAGTGATGGCGGGTTGGGCGAAAAACTGTTTTTT.

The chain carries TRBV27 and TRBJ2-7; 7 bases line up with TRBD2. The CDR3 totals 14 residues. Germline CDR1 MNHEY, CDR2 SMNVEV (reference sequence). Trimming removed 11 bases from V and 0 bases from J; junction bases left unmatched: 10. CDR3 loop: CASRRAGDSYEQYF. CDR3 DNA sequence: TGTGCCTCGCGACGGGCGGGGGACTCCTACGAGCAGTACTTC.

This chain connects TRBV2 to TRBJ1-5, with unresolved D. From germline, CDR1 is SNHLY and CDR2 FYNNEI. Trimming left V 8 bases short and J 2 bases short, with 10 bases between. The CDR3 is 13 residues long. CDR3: CASHLGRNQPQHF. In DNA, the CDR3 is TGTGCCAGCCACCTGGGCCGCAATCAGCCCCAGCATTTT.